A single sample is the source of the 12 T cell receptor beta chains below, sequenced in a study of blood T cell repertoires in COVID-19. Method: immunoSEQ multiplex PCR; TCRdb's copy keeps in-frame clones and lacks some. The sample records 100,000 or so clones, about 86% being singletons. The specimen sequenced was PBMCs or T cells enriched from blood (not recorded which). The receptor set was obtained from a woman in her fifties or sixties who had recovered from COVID-19.

In this sample, this clone turned up a few times. The rearrangement joins TRBV15 to TRBJ2-4; TRBD1 aligns across 7 bases. This CDR3 comprises 14 residues. Germline CDR1 LNHNV, CDR2 YYDKDF (reference sequence). After removal of 5 bases from V and 7 bases from J, the junction contained 8 bases not matched to a gene. The CDR3 sequence is CATSWAGGSNIQYF. Written as DNA, the CDR3 is TGTGCCACCAGCTGGGCAGGGGGATCGAACATTCAGTACTTC. Variable domain in full (rest from reference TRBV15 and TRBJ2-4): DAMVIQNPRYQVTQFGKPVTLSCSQTLNHNVMYWYQQKSSQAPKLLFHYYDKDFNNEADTPDNFQSRRPNTSFCFLDIRSPGLGDTAMYLCATSWAGGSNIQYFGAGTRLSVL.

This sequence joins TRBV7-2 and TRBJ2-6; unclear D gene. Germline V CDR1 and CDR2: SGHTA, FQGNSA. V was shortened by 2 bases and J by 0 bases, with 5 bases between the two germline ends. The CDR3 extends over 15 amino acids. The CDR3 coding sequence is TGTGCCAGCAGCTTAACGGGCTCTGGGGCCAACGTCCTGACTTTC. Its protein is CASSLTGSGANVLTF.

The rearrangement uses TRBV27 and TRBJ2-6; TRBD2 aligns across 10 bases. CDR3 length: 16 residues. Germline V gives CDR1 MNHEY, CDR2 SMNVEV (reference sequence). Trimming removed 11 bases from V and 3 bases from J; junction bases left unmatched: 10. The DNA of the CDR3 is TGTGCCGTTGGGAAGCGGGAGGGCCTTGGGGCCAACGTCCTGACTTTC. Translating it yields CAVGKREGLGANVLTF.

This clone appeared once. V usage is TRBV24-1 and J usage is TRBJ2-7, with D possibly TRBD1 on 6 matching bases. The germline V and J ends were trimmed by 2 bases and 6 bases, with 13 bases remaining between them. The CDR3 loop spans 14 amino acids. Per germline, CDR1 KGHDR and CDR2 SFDVKD. The chain's CDR3 is CATSDYRELREQYF. The CDR3 coding sequence is TGTGCCACCAGTGATTACAGGGAGCTTCGCGAGCAGTACTTC.

For this clone: The same CDR3 also results from other DNA sequences found in this sample. The chain couples TRBV27 to TRBJ2-7; 9 bases are a match to TRBD1. This CDR3 is 14 amino acids long. Per germline, CDR1 MNHEY and CDR2 SMNVEV (reference sequence). V lost 5 bases to trimming and J lost 4 bases; unmatched junction nucleotides: 6. CDR3 loop: CASSLQGAGYEQYF. The DNA for the CDR3 is TGTGCCAGCAGTCTACAGGGGGCTGGGTACGAGCAGTACTTC.

The chain employs TRBV28 and TRBJ1-5; 9 bases line up with TRBD1. J was trimmed by 7 bases and V by 4 bases; bases with no gene match: 11. CDR3 length equals 16 residues. Germline values: CDR1 MDHEN, CDR2 SYDVKM. For the CDR3, the DNA is TGTGCCAGCAGTTGGGAAACCGGGACAGGGAACCAGCCCCAGCATTTT. Translating it yields CASSWETGTGNQPQHF.

This chain connects TRBV7-9 to TRBJ1-1, with D maybe TRBD1 (6 bases). Germline CDR1 and CDR2: SEHNR and FQNEAQ (reference sequence). The V gene lost 5 bases and the J gene lost 8 bases, with 9 bases spanning the gap. The CDR3 length is 11 residues. The CDR3 spells CASSLDREAFF. CDR3 bases: TGTGCCAGCAGCCTTGACAGGGAAGCTTTCTTT.

The rearrangement links TRBV19 to TRBJ1-1; the D is unclear. The length of the CDR3 is 12 residues. Per the germline V gene, CDR1 is LNHDA and CDR2 is SQIVND (reference sequence). V lost 1 base, J lost 5 bases, and 5 bases lay in between. The CDR3 sequence: CASSIGATEAFF. The CDR3 nucleotides are TGTGCCAGTAGTATAGGGGCGACTGAAGCTTTCTTT.

About this clone: An end of the junction does not agree with germline; a read error may underlie this. The J gene is TRBJ2-5, the V gene TRBV4-1, with D hard to call. CDR3 length equals 14 residues. Germline loops: CDR1 MGHRA, CDR2 YSYEKL. The CDR3 DNA reads TGCGCCAGCAGCCAAGTTATAGACCAAGAGGCCCAGTACTTC. Translating it yields CASSQVIDQEAQYF.

This rearrangement joins TRBV4-1 to TRBJ2-1; D is ambiguous. Per the germline V gene, CDR1 is MGHRA and CDR2 is YSYEKL. CDR3 length equals 13 residues. The V gene lost 1 base and the J gene lost 8 bases, with 9 bases spanning the gap. The CDR3: CASSQAVHDEQFF. The CDR3 bases are TGCGCCAGCAGCCAAGCAGTGCACGATGAGCAGTTCTTC.

The J gene is TRBJ1-2, the V gene TRBV28; D is uncertain. The CDR3 has 12 residues. The germline CDR1 and CDR2 sequences are MDHEN and SYDVKM. Trimming took off 4 bases at V and 8 bases at J, with 11 bases between the two ends. Written as DNA, the CDR3 is TGTGCCAGCAGTTCGGTATTCGAGGGCTACACCTTC. It is translated as CASSSVFEGYTF.

The chain recombines TRBV3-1 (or the pseudogene TRBV3-2) with TRBJ2-5; 12 nucleotides align to TRBD2. J was trimmed by 2 bases and V by 5 bases; bases with no gene match: 6. This CDR3 is built from 16 residues. CDR1 LGHDT and CDR2 YNNKEL come from the germline V gene (reference sequence). The CDR3 DNA reads TGTGCCAGCAGCGTAGGACTAGCGGGATATCAAGAGACCCAGTACTTC. Encoded protein: CASSVGLAGYQETQYF.